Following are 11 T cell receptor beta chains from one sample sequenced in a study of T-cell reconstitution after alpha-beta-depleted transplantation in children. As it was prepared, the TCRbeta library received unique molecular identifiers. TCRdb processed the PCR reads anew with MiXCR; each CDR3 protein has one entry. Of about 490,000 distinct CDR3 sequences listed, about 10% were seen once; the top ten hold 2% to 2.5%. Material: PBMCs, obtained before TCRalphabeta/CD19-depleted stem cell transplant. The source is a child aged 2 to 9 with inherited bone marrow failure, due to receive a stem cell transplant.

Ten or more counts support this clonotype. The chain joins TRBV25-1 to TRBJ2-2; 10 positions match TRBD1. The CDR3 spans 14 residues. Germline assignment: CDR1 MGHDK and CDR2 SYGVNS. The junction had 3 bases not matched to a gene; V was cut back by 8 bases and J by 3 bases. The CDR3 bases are TGTGCCAGCGCCGGGACAGGGGACACCGGGGAGCTGTTTTTT. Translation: CASAGTGDTGELFF.

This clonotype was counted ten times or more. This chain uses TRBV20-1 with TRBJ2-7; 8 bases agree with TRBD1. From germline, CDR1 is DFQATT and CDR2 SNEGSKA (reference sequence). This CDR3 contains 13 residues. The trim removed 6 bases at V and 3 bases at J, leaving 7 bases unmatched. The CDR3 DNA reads TGCAGTGCCGACCGGACAGGGCTCTACGAGCAGTACTTC. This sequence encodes CSADRTGLYEQYF.

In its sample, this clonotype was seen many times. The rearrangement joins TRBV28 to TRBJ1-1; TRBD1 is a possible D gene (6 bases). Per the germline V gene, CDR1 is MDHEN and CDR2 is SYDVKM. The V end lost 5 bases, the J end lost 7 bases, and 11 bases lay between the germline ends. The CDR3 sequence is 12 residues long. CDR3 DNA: TGTGCCAGCAGTCGAGGGGGGTATGAAGCTTTCTTT. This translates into CASSRGGYEAFF.

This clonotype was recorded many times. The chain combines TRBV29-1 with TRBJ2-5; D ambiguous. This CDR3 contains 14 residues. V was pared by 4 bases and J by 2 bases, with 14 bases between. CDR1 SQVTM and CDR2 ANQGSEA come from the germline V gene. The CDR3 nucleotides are TGCAGCGTTGTTAGCTCGGTTGGACAAGAGACCCAGTACTTC. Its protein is CSVVSSVGQETQYF.

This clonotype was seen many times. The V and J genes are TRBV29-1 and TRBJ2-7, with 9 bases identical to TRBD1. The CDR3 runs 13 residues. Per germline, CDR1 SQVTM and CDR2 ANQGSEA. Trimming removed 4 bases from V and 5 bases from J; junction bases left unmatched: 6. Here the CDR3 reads CSVGPDRGNEQYF. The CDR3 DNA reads TGCAGCGTTGGACCGGACAGGGGAAACGAGCAGTACTTC.

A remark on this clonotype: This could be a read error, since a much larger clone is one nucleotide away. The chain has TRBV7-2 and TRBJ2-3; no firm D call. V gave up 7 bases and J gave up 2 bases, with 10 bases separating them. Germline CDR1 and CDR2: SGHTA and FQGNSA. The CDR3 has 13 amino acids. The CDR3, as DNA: TGTGCCAGCATCAGCCAGAACACAGATACGCAGTATTTT. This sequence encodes CASISQNTDTQYF.

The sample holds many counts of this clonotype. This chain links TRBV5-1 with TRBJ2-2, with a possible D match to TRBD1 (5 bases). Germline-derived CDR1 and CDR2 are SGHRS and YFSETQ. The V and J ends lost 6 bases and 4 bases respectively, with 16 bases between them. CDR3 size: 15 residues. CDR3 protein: CASTPGAVLTGELFF. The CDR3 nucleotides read TGCGCCAGCACCCCTGGGGCAGTCCTCACCGGGGAGCTGTTTTTT.

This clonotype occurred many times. This CDR3 reads CASSFSFRDRAYEQYF. The CDR3 nucleotides read TGTGCCAGCAGCTTCTCCTTCCGGGACAGGGCCTACGAGCAGTACTTC. The chain links TRBV5-5 to TRBJ2-7; 9 bases align to TRBD1. Germline-derived CDR1 and CDR2 are SGHKS and YYEKEE (reference sequence). J lost 2 bases, V lost 2 bases, and 8 bases had no gene match. The CDR3 loop spans 16 amino acids.

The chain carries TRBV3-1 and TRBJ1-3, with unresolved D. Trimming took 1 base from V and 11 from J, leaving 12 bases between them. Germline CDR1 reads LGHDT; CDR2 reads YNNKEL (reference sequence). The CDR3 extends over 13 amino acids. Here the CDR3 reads CASSQVGRPAIYF. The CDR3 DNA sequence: TGTGCCAGCAGCCAAGTAGGGCGGCCCGCCATATATTTT.

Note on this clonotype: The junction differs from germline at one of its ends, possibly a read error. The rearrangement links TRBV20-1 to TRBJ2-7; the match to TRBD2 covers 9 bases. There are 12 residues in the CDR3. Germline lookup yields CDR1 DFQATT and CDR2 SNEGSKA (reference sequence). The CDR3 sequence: CSARTSGYEQCF. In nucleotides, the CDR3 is TGCAGTGCTAGGACTAGCGGATACGAGCAGTGCTTC.

CDR3 region: CASSHRDRGPGELFF. The CDR3, as DNA: TGTGCCAGCAGTCACCGGGACAGGGGACCCGGGGAGCTGTTTTTT. The J gene is TRBJ2-2, the V gene TRBV5-6; 10 bases match TRBD1. Germline V CDR1 and CDR2: SGHDT, YYEEEE. Trimming at V came to 5 bases and at J to 6 bases, leaving 7 bases not matched to a gene. The CDR3 extends over 15 amino acids.